This TCR beta chain was captured by sequencing in a study of cytomegalovirus exposure and HLA in healthy donors. The donors belonged to the roughly 120-subject validation cohort, separate from the roughly 700-subject first cohort. V lost 0 bases, J lost 1 base, and 3 bases stayed unmatched. Germline CDR1 and CDR2: SEHNR and FQNEAQ (reference sequence). This CDR3 region has 17 residues. This clone came up once. Clones were read by immunoSEQ multiplex PCR, and TCRdb kept only the in-frame ones, dropping some. The sample contains more than 300,000 clones, approximately 90% of which appear only once. The rearrangement links TRBV7-9 to TRBJ1-5, with 10 bases aligning to TRBD1. The TCR was taken from a woman younger than 35 in good health and CMV-seronegative. The sequenced sample consisted of PBMCs. Here the CDR3 reads CASSLAGQGRSNQPQHF. CDR3 DNA sequence: TGTGCCAGCAGCTTAGCGGGACAGGGGAGGAGCAATCAGCCCCAGCATTTT.